These 2 T cell receptor beta chains were sequenced from one sample in a study of T cells in Graves' hyperthyroidism and ophthalmopathy. Amplified TCR beta CDR3 regions derived from RNA transcripts. RT-PCR in the first round (using the HTBI primer set) targeted the TCR CDR3. TCRdb re-called the multiplex PCR reads with MiXCR, one entry per CDR3 protein. The sample holds approximately 690,000 distinct CDR3 sequences; roughly 20% are singletons and the top ten take 30% to 40%. The sample comprised blood. Every receptor here comes from a man between 25 and 39 years old with Graves' ophthalmopathy.

The rearrangement uses TRBV28 and TRBJ2-1; D is possibly TRBD1 or TRBD2 (5 bases each). Germline CDR1 is MDHEN and CDR2 is SYDVKM. The V end lost 2 bases, the J end lost 3 bases, and 11 bases lay between the germline ends. The CDR3 covers 15 residues. Here the CDR3 reads CASSLGRGLYNEQFF. For the CDR3, the DNA is TGTGCCAGCAGTTTAGGACGGGGCCTCTACAATGAGCAGTTCTTC.

This chain joins TRBV20-1 and TRBJ1-2; unclear D gene. This CDR3 is built from 13 residues. From germline, CDR1 is DFQATT and CDR2 SNEGSKA (reference sequence). CDR3 bases: TGCAGGGAAGGCCGCGCGCGGAAGGATGGCTACACCTTC. Residues: CREGRARKDGYTF.